This T cell receptor beta chain derives from a study of CD8+ T cells in alopecia areata (dated by TCRdb to between 2018 and 2020). Context from the whole study: The treated patients took part in an open-label pilot trial in which moderate-to-severe alopecia areata was treated with oral tofacitinib at 5 to 10 mg twice daily. Patients stayed on tofacitinib for 6 to 18 months and then had 6 months of follow-up off drug so that delayed response and recurrence could be assessed. RNA was obtained with the PAXgene miRNA kit for fixed scalp, the miRNeasy kit for PBMCs, and the RNeasy kit for mouse skin. On the human side, TCRbeta sequencing was run on scalp tissue and on sorted CD4+ and CD8+ peripheral blood T cells from healthy controls and from alopecia areata patients with either patchy or totalis/universalis disease. Patients on tofacitinib were biopsied at baseline and after 4 and 24 weeks of treatment, and several of the patients also had a later scalp biopsy. Scalp clonality was compared among normal scalp (n=4), patchy alopecia areata scalp (n=8), and alopecia totalis/universalis scalp (n=8). In treated patients, disease severity was measured using the SALT score, which gives the percentage of scalp surface area affected. In both human patients and the C3H/HeJ mouse model, the study applied high-throughput TCRbeta sequencing to look at T cell clonal expansion in alopecia areata. TCRbeta CDR3 regions were amplified by immunoSEQ multiplex PCR using 35 Vbeta forward and 13 Jbeta reverse primers. The research as a whole found: Many expanded lesional clones persisted in scalp and blood during tofacitinib treatment, which may partly explain relapse after stopping treatment. The treated cohort was small, with a single nonresponder, so links between baseline CD8+ expansion and response need larger studies. Compared with mice, TCR sequences shared between patients were less clear, possibly partly because of HLA diversity across the patient population. Unlike mouse skin, which is dominated by gammadelta T cells, normal human skin has resident alphabeta T cells that are also sequenced, and this complicates analysis of the scalp TCR repertoire. Tofacitinib significantly lowered scalp clonality and the number of expanded CD8+ clones among the top 100 scalp clones. Compared with normal scalp, lesional scalp had higher clonality and more expanded CD8+ clones, particularly in alopecia totalis/universalis, a pattern that suggests antigenic drive.

Comment on this clone: Which antigen it targets is not known. There are no base qualities to consult, and no much larger clone falls within one base.

The method behind the library was the immunoSEQ multiplex PCR assay. For TCR sequencing, RNA was extracted from every sample and reverse transcribed into cDNA to serve as template. SuperScript III was used to make first-strand cDNA, primed with a 2:1 mix of oligo-dT and random hexamers. A synthetic immune receptor repertoire was used to measure amplification bias, and any remaining bias was corrected computationally. As for the original processing: Raw reads were preprocessed to remove errors, and CDR3 was defined by IMGT conventions from the conserved cysteine to phenylalanine. To get clonality, Shannon entropy was normalized by log2 of the number of productive unique TCRs and the result was subtracted from 1. Whether each scalp clone was CD4 or CD8 was inferred by checking scalp TCRbeta sequences against the CD4 and CD8 repertoires from sorted blood. TCRdb holds this immuneACCESS table with in-frame rearrangements only. Some clones are missing; in checked studies, unresolved V genes explain under half, and the rest has no known cause. V and J calls plus clone size are reproduced from that table; the DNA served to infer D and trimming. For this sample the table gives some 110,000 clones, of which around 50% were detected only once. In total, the top ten clones hold more than 9% of the sample.

The time point label on this specimen signifies: around 26 weeks on oral tofacitinib. The sample's treatment or condition label is to be understood as: oral pan-JAK inhibitor, 5-10 mg twice daily. From alopecia areata patients, peripheral blood was collected along with lesional scalp punch biopsies. PBMCs were separated by density centrifugation and stained for CD3, CD4 and CD8, after which CD4+ and CD8+ T cells were sorted on a FACSAria. The CDR3 runs 18 residues from the cysteine to the phenylalanine. CDR3 DNA only is kept here, 54 bases in frame from base 1. Trimming removed 0 bases from V and 4 bases from J, leaving 19 bases between the germline ends. CDR1 and CDR2 are drawn from the germline V gene (reference sequence): SEHNR, FQNEAQ.

This sequence uses TRBV7-9 and TRBJ1-3; there is no confident call for the D gene. The receptor comes from a human donor with alopecia areata. This specimen consisted of CD8+ T cells sorted from blood, obtained at week 24, from a patient treated with tofacitinib. The CDR3 loop reads CASSLAYPSGVDGNTIYF. Read as DNA, the sequence is TGTGCCAGCAGCTTAGCCTACCCCTCCGGGGTGGACGGAAACACCATATATTTT.